This passage covers 20 T cell receptor beta chains from one sample sequenced in a study of T-cell memory formation after mild COVID-19. TCRdb used MiXCR to reprocess the 5' RACE reads, holding one entry per CDR3 protein. The table has about 13,000 distinct CDR3 sequences, 12% seen once. Sequenced sample: PBMCs or a T cell subset sorted from them (not recorded which). Source of these receptors: an adult woman who had mild COVID-19 (a few samples of this study predate the infection). Cell type and time point are not known.

This clonotype came up many times. V is TRBV7-8 and J is TRBJ2-1; TRBD1 agrees at 10 bases. CDR3 length: 15 residues. V lost 3 bases to trimming and J lost 6 bases; unmatched junction nucleotides: 5. In germline, CDR1 is SGHVS, CDR2 FQNEAQ. CDR3 bases: TGTGCCAGCAGCTTCTTCCGGGACAGGGGCAATGAGCAGTTCTTC. It encodes CASSFFRDRGNEQFF.

As regards this clonotype: Germline is not matched at one junction end, which may reflect a read error. The V call is TRBV11-2, the J call TRBJ2-1; D assignment may be TRBD1 or TRBD2 (5 bases each). Per germline, CDR1 SGHAT and CDR2 FQNNGV. The CDR3 has 15 amino acids. DNA of the CDR3: TGTGCCAGCAGCTATGGGGCCTTGCGGGTGGATGAGCAGTTATTC. This encodes CASSYGALRVDEQLF.

This clonotype was counted at least ten times. The V gene is TRBV4-3, the J gene TRBJ2-2; D perhaps matches TRBD1 (5 bases). CDR1 is LGHNA and CDR2 is YSLEER in the germline V gene. CDR3 length equals 17 residues. With 0 bases removed from V and 6 bases from J, the gap between germline ends came to 17 bases. This CDR3 is CASSQEIRAWGPGELFF. The CDR3 DNA reads as TGCGCCAGCAGCCAAGAAATTCGGGCATGGGGCCCCGGGGAGCTGTTTTTT.

This clonotype was counted ten times or more. V usage is TRBV5-1 and J usage is TRBJ2-7; D ambiguous. This CDR3 is 13 amino acids long. V dropped 3 bases and J dropped 2 bases, with 9 bases sitting between them. Germline V gene data show CDR1 as SGHRS and CDR2 as YFSETQ. CDR3 protein: CASSSGSTYEQYF. In nucleotides, the CDR3 is TGCGCCAGCAGCTCTGGGTCGACCTACGAGCAGTACTTC.

This clonotype was seen repeatedly, ten times or more. V usage is TRBV24-1 and J usage is TRBJ2-3; the match to TRBD1 covers 8 bases. Germline CDR1 and CDR2: KGHDR and SFDVKD. The trim removed 5 bases at V and 5 bases at J, leaving 11 bases unmatched. The CDR3 runs 16 residues. This chain's CDR3 is CATSARSGGFKDTQYF. The CDR3 nucleotides read TGTGCCACCAGTGCCCGATCAGGGGGCTTTAAAGATACGCAGTATTTT.

This clonotype was observed many times. The chain uses TRBV14 and TRBJ2-7; D perhaps matches TRBD2 (6 bases). Germline CDR1 and CDR2: SGHDN and FVKESK. The CDR3 runs to 15 residues. V was clipped by 1 base and J by 7 bases, with 17 bases between them. The CDR3 sequence is CASSQALRGPGEQYF. DNA of the CDR3: TGTGCCAGCAGCCAAGCTTTGCGGGGCCCTGGAGAGCAGTACTTC.

This clonotype was counted ten times or more. This chain uses TRBV12-3 or TRBV12-4 with TRBJ2-2, with 11 nucleotides matching TRBD2. The CDR3 loop spans 15 amino acids. V trimming: 7 bases; J trimming: 0 bases; junction bases outside the gene matches: 1. CDR3 amino acids: CASKLAGANTGELFF. The CDR3 DNA is TGTGCCAGCAAACTAGCGGGAGCGAACACCGGGGAGCTGTTTTTT.

At least ten counts were recorded for this clonotype. V gene TRBV15 combines with J gene TRBJ2-5; D perhaps matches TRBD1 (5 bases). The V gene's germline CDR1 is LNHNV and CDR2 YYDKDF (reference sequence). This CDR3 is 16 amino acids long. The V end was cut by 2 bases, the J end by 2 bases, with 15 bases between. For the CDR3, the DNA is TGTGCCACCAGCAGACCCGCGGCAGGGCCTCAAGAGACCCAGTACTTC. Encoded protein: CATSRPAAGPQETQYF.

This clonotype was counted between two and nine times. The genes are TRBV10-1 and TRBJ2-3; D is unresolved. This CDR3 is built from 11 residues. Germline V lookup: CDR1 WNHNN, CDR2 SYGVQD (reference sequence). V was trimmed by 4 bases and J by 8 bases, leaving 7 bases between them. The CDR3 DNA sequence: TGCGCCAGCAGTGGAATTGGTACGCAGTATTTT. Its translation: CASSGIGTQYF.

In this sample, this clonotype turned up a few times. This rearrangement joins TRBV9 to TRBJ1-6; 9 bases match TRBD1. Germline-derived CDR1 and CDR2 are SGDLS and YYNGEE. This CDR3 region has 17 residues. V lost 5 bases and J lost 2; bases outside the gene matches: 8. The CDR3 sequence is CASSARDRVTYNSPLHF. The CDR3 nucleotides read TGTGCCAGCAGTGCTCGGGACAGGGTCACCTATAATTCACCCCTCCACTTT.

This clonotype appeared many times. The chain employs TRBV7-9 and TRBJ2-7; 10 nucleotides align to TRBD2. CDR3 length equals 16 residues. Trimming removed 4 bases from V and 6 bases from J; junction bases left unmatched: 12. Germline loops: CDR1 SEHNR, CDR2 FQNEAQ (reference sequence). The CDR3 DNA sequence: TGTGCCAGCAGCTCAAGAGCGGGAGGGCCGGTTTCCGAGCAGTACTTC. This encodes CASSSRAGGPVSEQYF.

This clonotype occurred many times. This chain uses TRBV12-3 or TRBV12-4 with TRBJ1-4; D possibly corresponds to TRBD1 (6 bases). Trimming left V 2 bases short and J 6 bases short, with 19 bases between. The CDR3 consists of 17 residues. The CDR3 nucleotides are TGTGCCAGCAGTTTATCCCCCCGGGACAACGAGGATGAAAAACTGTTTTTT. Its translation is CASSLSPRDNEDEKLFF.

This clonotype was seen a few times. The chain couples TRBV19 to TRBJ1-6; tentatively, D is TRBD1 (5 bases). V was clipped by 3 bases and J by 8 bases, with 20 bases between them. The CDR3 spans 17 residues. Germline lookup yields CDR1 LNHDA and CDR2 SQIVND (reference sequence). The CDR3 spells CASSILPAGTSHSPLHF. DNA of the CDR3: TGTGCCAGTAGTATTCTCCCAGCAGGGACGAGTCATTCACCCCTCCACTTT.

This clonotype was recorded many times. The V gene is TRBV28, the J gene TRBJ2-6; 10 nucleotides align to TRBD1. The J segment lost 0 bases and the V segment lost 4 bases, leaving 0 bases of the junction unmatched. The CDR3 is made up of 16 amino acids. CDR1 is MDHEN, CDR2 SYDVKM, per germline. CDR3 DNA: TGTGCCAGCAGTTGGGACAGGGGCTCTGGGGCCAACGTCCTGACTTTC. Translated: CASSWDRGSGANVLTF.

By sample fraction, this clonotype is medium-sized (0.01 to 0.1%). V and J are TRBV29-1 and TRBJ1-1; no clear D gene. Trimming left V 1 base short and J 4 bases short, with 10 bases between. In germline, CDR1 is SQVTM, CDR2 ANQGSEA. The CDR3 extends over 13 amino acids. CDR3 amino acids: CSVEGVLSTEAFF. As DNA, the CDR3 is TGCAGCGTTGAAGGGGTCTTGAGCACTGAAGCTTTCTTT.

In this sample, this clonotype turned up many times. The chain links TRBV6-5 to TRBJ2-4; D remains unclear. The length of the CDR3 is 13 residues. Deletions cut 0 bases from V and 6 bases from J, with 6 bases between. Per the germline V gene, CDR1 is MNHEY and CDR2 is SVGAGI. CDR3 DNA sequence: TGTGCCAGCAGTTACTCTATCGGAAACATTCAGTACTTC. Its protein is CASSYSIGNIQYF.

This clonotype appeared many times. V usage is TRBV18 and J usage is TRBJ2-3; the match to TRBD2 covers 8 bases. This CDR3 region has 17 residues. Germline lookup yields CDR1 KGHSH and CDR2 LQKENI. V dropped 8 bases and J dropped 5; count of bases not matched to a gene: 18. DNA of the CDR3: TGTGCCAGCCCGCCCCAGCGGGAGAATAAAACGGGAGATACGCAGTATTTT. Translated: CASPPQRENKTGDTQYF. The full variable domain, in which reference TRBV18 and TRBJ2-3 provide the parts outside the CDR3, is NAGVMQNPRHLVRRRGQEARLRCSPMKGHSHVYWYRQLPEEGLKFMVYLQKENIIDESGMPKERFSAEFPKEGPSILRIQQVVRGDSAAYFCASPPQRENKTGDTQYFGPGTRLTVL.

This clonotype was seen ten or more times. The V and J genes are TRBV24-1 and TRBJ2-1, with 8 bases matching TRBD1. The CDR3 is 16 amino acids. Trimming removed 1 base from V and 2 bases from J; junction bases left unmatched: 3. Germline V gene lookup returns CDR1 KGHDR and CDR2 SFDVKD. The CDR3 sequence: CATSDLGQGAYNEQFF. The CDR3 DNA reads as TGTGCCACCAGTGATTTAGGACAGGGTGCCTACAATGAGCAGTTCTTC.

The table lists this clonotype with many counts. V is TRBV19 and J is TRBJ2-1, with 10 positions matching TRBD2. The V segment lost 5 bases and the J segment 3 bases; nucleotides outside the gene matches: 16. CDR1 is LNHDA and CDR2 is SQIVND in the germline V gene (reference sequence). This CDR3 comprises 19 residues. CDR3 loop: CASSSPGTSAQFYYNEQFF. The CDR3 DNA sequence: TGTGCCAGTAGTTCCCCCGGGACTAGCGCCCAATTCTACTACAATGAGCAGTTCTTC.

This clonotype showed up many times. The V and J genes are TRBV29-1 and TRBJ2-5, with 10 bases lining up with TRBD1. The CDR3 totals 13 residues. Unmatched junction bases numbered 6, after V lost 7 bases and J lost 4 bases. The germline gives CDR1 SQVTM, CDR2 ANQGSEA. The CDR3 loop reads CSADRGLGETQYF. CDR3 bases: TGCAGCGCTGACAGGGGGCTAGGAGAGACCCAGTACTTC. The variable domain in full, completed from reference TRBV29-1 and TRBJ2-5, reads SAVISQKPSRDICQRGTSLTIQCQVDSQVTMMFWYRQQPGQSLTLIATANQGSEATYESGFVIDKFPISRPNLTFSTLTVSNMSPEDSSIYLCSADRGLGETQYFGPGTRLLVL.